A single sample gave rise to the 4 T cell receptor beta chains below, sequenced in a study of blood T cell repertoires in COVID-19. The repertoire was sequenced with immunoSEQ multiplex PCR; TCRdb's copy has only in-frame clones and lacks some. The table includes approximately 240,000 clones, 82% detected once. The sequenced sample consisted of peripheral blood. Receptors were obtained from a woman of 80 years or more with active or convalescent COVID-19.

The V call is TRBV9, the J call TRBJ1-1; TRBD1 matches at 7 bases. The germline V gene has CDR1 SGDLS and CDR2 YYNGEE. J gave up 11 bases and V 4 bases, and 17 bases lay outside the gene matches. This CDR3 comprises 15 residues. CDR3 loop: CASSPQYGGGQSAFF. CDR3 DNA: TGTGCCAGCAGCCCTCAGTATGGAGGGGGCCAGTCGGCTTTCTTT. Combining the CDR3 with reference TRBV9 and TRBJ1-1 gives the whole variable domain DSGVTQTPKHLITATGQRVTLRCSPRSGDLSVYWYQQSLDQGLQFLIQYYNGEERAKGNILERFSAQQFPDLHSELNLSSLELGDSALYFCASSPQYGGGQSAFFGQGTRLTVV.

This chain uses TRBV7-2 with TRBJ2-7; a weak D match, TRBD2 (6 bases). The CDR3 spans 14 residues. Germline values: CDR1 SGHTA, CDR2 FQGNSA. The ends were cut back, 2 bases at V and 0 bases at J, with 8 bases in the middle. The CDR3 here is CASSLWGLSYEQYF. The CDR3 region has the DNA TGTGCCAGCAGCTTATGGGGACTCTCCTACGAGCAGTACTTC.

This clone was recorded once. V and J are TRBV24-1 and TRBJ2-1; 12 bases agree with TRBD1. The V gene end was trimmed by 0 bases and the J gene end by 6 bases; junction bases not matched to a gene: 2. Germline CDR1 is KGHDR and CDR2 is SFDVKD. This CDR3 is 16 amino acids long. As DNA, the CDR3 is TGTGCCACCAGTGATTTGGGGACAGGGGGCTTCAATGAGCAGTTCTTC. This codes for CATSDLGTGGFNEQFF.

CDR3 protein: CASSLVREGGDTQYF. CDR3 in DNA: TGTGCCAGCAGCTTAGTGCGGGAGGGGGGGGATACGCAGTATTTT. The chain employs TRBV5-4 and TRBJ2-3; 9 nucleotides match TRBD2. V was clipped by 2 bases and J by 6 bases; unmatched bases: 7. CDR3 length: 15 amino acids. Germline assignment: CDR1 SGHNT and CDR2 YYREEE (reference sequence).